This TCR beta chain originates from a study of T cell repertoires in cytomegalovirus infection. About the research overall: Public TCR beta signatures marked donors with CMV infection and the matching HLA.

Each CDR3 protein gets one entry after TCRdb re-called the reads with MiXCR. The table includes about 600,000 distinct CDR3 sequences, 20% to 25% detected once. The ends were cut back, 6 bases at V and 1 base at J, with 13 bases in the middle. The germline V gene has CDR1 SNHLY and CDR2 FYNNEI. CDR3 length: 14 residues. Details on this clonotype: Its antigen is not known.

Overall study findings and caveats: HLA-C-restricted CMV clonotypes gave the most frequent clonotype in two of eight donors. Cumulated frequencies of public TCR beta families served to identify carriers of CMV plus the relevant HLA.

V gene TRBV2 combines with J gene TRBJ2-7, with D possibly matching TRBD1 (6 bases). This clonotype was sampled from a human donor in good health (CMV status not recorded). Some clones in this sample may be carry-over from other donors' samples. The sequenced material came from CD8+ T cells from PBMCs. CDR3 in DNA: TGTGCCAGCAGCGCCGGGACATATTCCTACGAGCAGTACTTC. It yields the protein CASSAGTYSYEQYF. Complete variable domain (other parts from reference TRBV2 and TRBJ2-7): EPEVTQTPSHQVTQMGQEVILRCVPISNHLYFYWYRQILGQKVEFLVSFYNNEISEKSEIFDDQFSVERPDGSNFTLKIRSTKLEDSAMYFCASSAGTYSYEQYFGPGTRLTVT.